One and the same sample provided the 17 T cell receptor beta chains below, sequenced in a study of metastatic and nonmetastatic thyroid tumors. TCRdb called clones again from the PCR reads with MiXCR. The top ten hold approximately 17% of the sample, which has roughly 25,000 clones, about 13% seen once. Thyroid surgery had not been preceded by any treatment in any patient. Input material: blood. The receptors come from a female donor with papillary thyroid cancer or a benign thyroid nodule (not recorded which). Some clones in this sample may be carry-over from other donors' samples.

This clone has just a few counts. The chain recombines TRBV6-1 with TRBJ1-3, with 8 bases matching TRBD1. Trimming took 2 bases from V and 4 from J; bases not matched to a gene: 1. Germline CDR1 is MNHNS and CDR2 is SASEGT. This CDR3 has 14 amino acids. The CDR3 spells CASSEWTGGNTIYF. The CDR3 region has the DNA TGTGCCAGCAGTGAATGGACAGGGGGAAACACCATATATTTT.

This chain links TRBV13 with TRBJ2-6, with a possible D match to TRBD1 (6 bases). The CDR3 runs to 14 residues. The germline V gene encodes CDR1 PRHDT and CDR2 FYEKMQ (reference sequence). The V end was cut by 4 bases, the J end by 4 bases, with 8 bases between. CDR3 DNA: TGTGCCAGCAGCTACAGGGCAGGGGCCAACGTCCTGACTTTC. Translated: CASSYRAGANVLTF.

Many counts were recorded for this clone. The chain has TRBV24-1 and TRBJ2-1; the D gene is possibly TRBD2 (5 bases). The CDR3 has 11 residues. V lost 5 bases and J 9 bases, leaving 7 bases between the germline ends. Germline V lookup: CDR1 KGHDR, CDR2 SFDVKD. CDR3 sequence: CATSAGGEQFF. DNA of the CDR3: TGTGCCACCAGTGCCGGAGGTGAGCAGTTCTTC.

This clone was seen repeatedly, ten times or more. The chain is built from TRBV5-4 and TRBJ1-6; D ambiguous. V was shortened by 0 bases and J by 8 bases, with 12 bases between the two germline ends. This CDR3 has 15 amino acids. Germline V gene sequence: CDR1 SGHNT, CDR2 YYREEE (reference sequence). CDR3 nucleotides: TGTGCCAGCAGCTTGGGGCAGGATCGGGATTCACCCCTCCACTTT. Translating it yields CASSLGQDRDSPLHF.

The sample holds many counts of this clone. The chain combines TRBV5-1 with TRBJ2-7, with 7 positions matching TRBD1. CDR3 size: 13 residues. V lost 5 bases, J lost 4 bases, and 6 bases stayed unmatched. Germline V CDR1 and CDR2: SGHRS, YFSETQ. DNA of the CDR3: TGCGCCAGCAGTGGGCAGGGGGTTTACGAGCAGTACTTC. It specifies CASSGQGVYEQYF.

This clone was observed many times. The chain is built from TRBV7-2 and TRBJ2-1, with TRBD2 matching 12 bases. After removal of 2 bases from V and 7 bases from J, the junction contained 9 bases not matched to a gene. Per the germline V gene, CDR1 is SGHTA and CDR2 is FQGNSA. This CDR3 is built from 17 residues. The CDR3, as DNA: TGTGCCAGCAGCTTAACCCCTAGCGGGAGGGCCAGGAATGAGCAGTTCTTC. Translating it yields CASSLTPSGRARNEQFF.

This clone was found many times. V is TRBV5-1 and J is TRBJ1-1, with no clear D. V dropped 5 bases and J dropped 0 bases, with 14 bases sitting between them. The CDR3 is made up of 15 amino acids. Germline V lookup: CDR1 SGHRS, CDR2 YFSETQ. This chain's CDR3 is CASRFDRVMNTEAFF. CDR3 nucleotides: TGCGCCAGCAGGTTCGACCGGGTCATGAACACTGAAGCTTTCTTT.

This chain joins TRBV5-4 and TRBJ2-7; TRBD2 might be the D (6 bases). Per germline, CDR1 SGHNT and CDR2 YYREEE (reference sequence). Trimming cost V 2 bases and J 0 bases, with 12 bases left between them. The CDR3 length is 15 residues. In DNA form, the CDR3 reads TGTGCCAGCAGCTTACCGGGGGTCTCCTCCTACGAGCAGTACTTC. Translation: CASSLPGVSSYEQYF.

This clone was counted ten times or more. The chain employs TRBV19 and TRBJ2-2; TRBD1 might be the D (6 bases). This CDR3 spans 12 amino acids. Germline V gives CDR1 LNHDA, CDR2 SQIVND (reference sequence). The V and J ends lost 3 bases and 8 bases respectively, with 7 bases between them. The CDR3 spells CASSIRGGELFF. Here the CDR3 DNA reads TGTGCCAGTAGTATCAGGGGTGGGGAGCTGTTTTTT.

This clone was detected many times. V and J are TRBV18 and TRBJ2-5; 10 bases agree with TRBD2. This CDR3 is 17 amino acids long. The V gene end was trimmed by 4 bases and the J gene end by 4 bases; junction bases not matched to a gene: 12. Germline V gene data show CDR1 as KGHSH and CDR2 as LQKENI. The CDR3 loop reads CASSRRASAGGSETQYF. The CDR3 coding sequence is TGTGCCAGCTCACGTCGAGCCTCAGCGGGAGGGTCAGAGACCCAGTACTTC.

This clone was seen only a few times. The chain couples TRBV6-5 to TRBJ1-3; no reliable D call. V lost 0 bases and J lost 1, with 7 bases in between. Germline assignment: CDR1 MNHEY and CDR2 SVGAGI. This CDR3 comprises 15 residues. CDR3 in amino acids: CASSYSRDSGNTIYF. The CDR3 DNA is TGTGCCAGCAGTTACTCGAGGGATTCTGGAAACACCATATATTTT.

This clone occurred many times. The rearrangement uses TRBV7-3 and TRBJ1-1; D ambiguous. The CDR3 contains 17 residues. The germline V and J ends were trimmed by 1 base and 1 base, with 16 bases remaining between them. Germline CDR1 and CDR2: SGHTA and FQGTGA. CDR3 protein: CASSLNPVRVGNTEAFF. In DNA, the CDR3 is TGTGCCAGCAGCTTAAACCCAGTAAGGGTGGGGAACACTGAAGCTTTCTTT.

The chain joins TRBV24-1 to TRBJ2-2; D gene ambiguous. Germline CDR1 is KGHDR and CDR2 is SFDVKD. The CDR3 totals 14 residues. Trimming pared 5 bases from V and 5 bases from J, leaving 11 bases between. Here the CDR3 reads CATSAGLGTGELFF. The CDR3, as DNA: TGTGCCACCAGTGCCGGCCTCGGGACCGGGGAGCTGTTTTTT.

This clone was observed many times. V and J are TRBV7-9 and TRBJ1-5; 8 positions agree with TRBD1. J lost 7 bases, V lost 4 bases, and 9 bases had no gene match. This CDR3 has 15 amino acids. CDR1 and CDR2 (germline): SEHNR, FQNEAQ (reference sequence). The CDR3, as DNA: TGTGCCAGCAGCTCGACAGGGGTGTCAGGACAGCCCCAGCATTTT. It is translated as CASSSTGVSGQPQHF.

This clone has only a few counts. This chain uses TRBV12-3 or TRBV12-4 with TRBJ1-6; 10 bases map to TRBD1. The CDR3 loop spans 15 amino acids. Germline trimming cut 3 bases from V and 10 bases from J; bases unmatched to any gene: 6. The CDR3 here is CASSLKDRGLSPLHF. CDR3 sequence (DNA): TGTGCCAGCAGTTTGAAGGACAGGGGGTTGTCACCCCTCCACTTT.

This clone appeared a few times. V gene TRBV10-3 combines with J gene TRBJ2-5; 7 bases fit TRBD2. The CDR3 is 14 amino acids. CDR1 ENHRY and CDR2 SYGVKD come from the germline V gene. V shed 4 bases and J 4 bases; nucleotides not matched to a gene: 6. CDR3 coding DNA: TGTGCCATCAGTGGAGGGACGGGGGGAGAGACCCAGTACTTC. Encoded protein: CAISGGTGGETQYF.

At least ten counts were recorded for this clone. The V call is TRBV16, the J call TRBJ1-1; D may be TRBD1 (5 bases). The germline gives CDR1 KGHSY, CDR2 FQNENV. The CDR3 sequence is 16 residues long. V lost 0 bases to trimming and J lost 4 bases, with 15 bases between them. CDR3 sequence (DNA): TGTGCCAGCAGCCAATCCGCCAGGGTGGGGAGCACTGAAGCTTTCTTT. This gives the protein CASSQSARVGSTEAFF.